This TCR beta chain was observed in a study of blood T cells in healthy people across ages. At the level of the study: Roughly one uniquely barcoded beta molecule per two T cells was captured. Study results and caveats: Long-lived and aged donors differed, with more naive CD4+ cells and higher diversity in the long-lived.

This clonotype was detected only once. Its antigen is unidentified. Each donor had approximately 10 milliliters of peripheral blood drawn. This CDR3 contains 15 residues. Germline CDR1 is MNHEY and CDR2 is SVGEGT. V was pared by 7 bases and J by 8 bases, with 13 bases of the junction left unmatched. The second PCR ran about 6 to 12 cycles with a sample-barcoded 5' primer and J-beta primers. A single record per CDR3 protein comes from TCRdb applying MiXCR to the 5' RACE reads. The data hold about 1.7 million distinct CDR3 sequences, with about 30% observed a single time. J is TRBJ2-1 and V is TRBV6-2 or TRBV6-3; 8 bases are a match to TRBD1. The source material was blood. The clonotype was recovered from a woman between 25 and 40 years old in good health. CDR3 amino acids: CASTNPPQGADEQFF. CDR3 bases: TGTGCCAGCACCAACCCACCCCAGGGGGCGGATGAGCAGTTCTTC.